This TCR beta chain stems from a study of blood T cells in healthy people across ages. Study conclusions and caveats: Age showed a roughly linear inverse relationship with TCR beta diversity per million T cells.

Primed by a sample-barcoded 5' primer and a J-beta primer mix, a second PCR proceeded for about 7 to 12 cycles. All cDNA molecules were each tagged by a template-switch adaptor with 12 random nucleotides. MiXCR, run by TCRdb on the 5' RACE reads, gives a single entry per CDR3 protein. The sample contains about 580,000 distinct CDR3 sequences, around half of which appear only once. As for this clonotype: Antigen: not known.

Extracted total RNA amounted to at least 5 micrograms for each sample. Input material: blood. The sequence was obtained from an elderly man in good health.

The CDR3 sequence: CASSQEPVNPGELFF. The CDR3 nucleotides read TGCGCCAGCAGCCAAGAGCCGGTAAACCCCGGGGAGCTGTTTTTT. The V call is TRBV4-3, the J call TRBJ2-2, with D uncertain. CDR1 is LGHNA and CDR2 is YSLEER in the germline V gene. V was pared by 0 bases and J by 6 bases, with 11 bases between. This CDR3 spans 15 amino acids.